The following is a T cell receptor beta chain sequence with its context. As yet, its antigen is unknown. These data belong to a study of blood T cells in healthy people across ages. The wider study: About one barcoded beta molecule per two T cells was the capture yield of template switching. Whole-study findings and limits: Greater diversity and more naive CD4+ cells were seen in long-lived donors than in aged donors.

Together with a sample-barcoded 5' primer, a J-beta primer mix was included in a second PCR lasting roughly 6 to 12 cycles. TCRdb independently ran MiXCR on the 5' RACE reads; one entry per CDR3 protein. The sample includes over 750,000 distinct CDR3 sequences, 20% to 30% of them seen just once. Each sample yielded at least 7 million isolated PBMCs. V gave up 1 base and J gave up 5 bases, with 8 bases separating them. Germline V gives CDR1 SEHNR, CDR2 FQNEAQ (reference sequence). This CDR3 region has 13 residues. The data were also submitted as part of a second study, on T cells of mothers and their children. That work states: Samples were provided by three healthy Caucasian mothers and their six children.

The chain is built from TRBV7-9 and TRBJ1-1; no clear D gene. The origin of this receptor is a boy between 10 and 17 years old in good health. The sequencing sample was made of blood. The CDR3 sequence: CASSLVGITEAFF. The CDR3 DNA sequence: TGTGCCAGCAGCTTAGTAGGGATAACTGAAGCTTTCTTT.